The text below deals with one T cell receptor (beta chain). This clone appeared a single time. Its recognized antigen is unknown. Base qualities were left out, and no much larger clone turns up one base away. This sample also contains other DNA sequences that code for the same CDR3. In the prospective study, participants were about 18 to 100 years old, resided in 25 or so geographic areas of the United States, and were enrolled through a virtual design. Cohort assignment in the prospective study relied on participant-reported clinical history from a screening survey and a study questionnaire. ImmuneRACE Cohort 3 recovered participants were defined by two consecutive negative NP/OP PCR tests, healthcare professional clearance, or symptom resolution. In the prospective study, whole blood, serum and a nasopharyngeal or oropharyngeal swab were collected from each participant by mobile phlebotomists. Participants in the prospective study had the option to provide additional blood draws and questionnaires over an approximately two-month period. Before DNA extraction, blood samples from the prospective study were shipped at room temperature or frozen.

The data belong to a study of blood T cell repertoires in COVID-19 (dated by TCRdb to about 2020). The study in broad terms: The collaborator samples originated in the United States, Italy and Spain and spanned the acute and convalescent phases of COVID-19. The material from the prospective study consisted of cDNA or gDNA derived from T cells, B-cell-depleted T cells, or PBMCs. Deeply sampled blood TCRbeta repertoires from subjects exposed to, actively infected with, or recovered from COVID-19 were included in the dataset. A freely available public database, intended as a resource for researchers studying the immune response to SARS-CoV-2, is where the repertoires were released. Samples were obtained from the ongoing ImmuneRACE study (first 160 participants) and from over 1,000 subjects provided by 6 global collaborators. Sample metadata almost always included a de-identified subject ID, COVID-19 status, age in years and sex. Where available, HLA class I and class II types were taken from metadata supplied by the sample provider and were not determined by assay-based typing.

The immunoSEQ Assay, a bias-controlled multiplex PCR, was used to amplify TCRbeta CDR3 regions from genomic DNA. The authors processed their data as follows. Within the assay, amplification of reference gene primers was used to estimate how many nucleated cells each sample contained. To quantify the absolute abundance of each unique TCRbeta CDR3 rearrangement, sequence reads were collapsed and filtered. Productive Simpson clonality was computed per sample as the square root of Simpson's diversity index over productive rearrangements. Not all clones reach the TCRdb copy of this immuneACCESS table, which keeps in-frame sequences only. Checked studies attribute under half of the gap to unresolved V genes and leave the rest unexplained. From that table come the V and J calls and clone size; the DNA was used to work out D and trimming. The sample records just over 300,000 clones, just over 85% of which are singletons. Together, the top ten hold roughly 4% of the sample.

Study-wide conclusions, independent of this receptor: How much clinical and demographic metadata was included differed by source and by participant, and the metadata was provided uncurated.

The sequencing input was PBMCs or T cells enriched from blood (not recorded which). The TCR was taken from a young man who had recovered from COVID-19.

The CDR3: CSVGPGGTEAFF. The bases are TGCAGCGTTGGACCAGGGGGGACTGAAGCTTTCTTT. Recombination joined TRBV29-1 with TRBJ1-1; 7 nucleotides in the junction match TRBD1. Germline trimming: 4 bases from V, 5 bases from J; junction bases outside gene matches: 4. According to the germline V gene, CDR1 reads SQVTM and CDR2 reads ANQGSEA. The CDR3 runs 12 residues from the cysteine to the phenylalanine. CDR3 DNA only is kept here, 36 bases in frame from base 1.